The present entry profiles one T cell receptor (beta chain) with its context. This clonotype has at least ten counts. The antigen this receptor binds is unknown. Within one base of it there is no much larger clone, and no base qualities were kept. The treatment or condition label for this specimen denotes: live attenuated yellow fever vaccine strain. PBMCs were isolated from peripheral blood using a standard Ficoll-Paque protocol. Dynabeads CD4 and CD8 positive selection kits were used to isolate the CD4 and CD8 T-cell fractions. TriZol was used to extract RNA from bulk PBMCs, from CD4 and CD8 fractions, and from dextramer-positive and dextramer-negative fractions. TCR cDNA was synthesized by 5'RACE template switching, through which a universal primer site and unique molecular identifiers were introduced. Priming of cDNA synthesis was performed from both the TCR alpha and TCR beta constant segments. Library amplification used two PCR steps, and the second PCR step added sample barcodes and sequencing adapters. Sequencing of libraries was done on Illumina HiSeq 2500 (2x100 bp) or NovaSeq (2x150 bp). As for the original processing: Reads were demultiplexed and collapsed into UMI consensus sequences with MIGEC, and V(D)J alignment was performed with MiXCR. Clonotypes responding to the vaccine were identified with edgeR on replicate PBMC samples, with the criteria of FDR below 0.01 and a log2 fold change above 5 up to day 15. Bulk clonotypes were assigned CD4 or CD8 identity according to which sequenced CD4 or CD8 repertoire held them at higher abundance. Using fastp at Q25 and MiXCR, TCRdb reprocessed the public reads and kept productive beta chains. Each CDR3 protein appears once, grouped with its most common genes and DNA. Here the V and J calls rest on TCRdb's processing, not on the authors' analysis. The sample table contains about 220,000 distinct CDR3 sequences; only one count was recorded for 5.5% to 8.5% of them. The top ten clones comprise 0.85% to 1.2% of the sample.

Relative to germline, V is 4 bases shorter and J is 0 bases shorter, with 10 bases between their ends. The germline V gene specifies SGHVS as CDR1 and FQNEAQ as CDR2. Spanning cysteine to phenylalanine, the CDR3 consists of 14 amino acids. Just CDR3 DNA is preserved here, 42 bases in frame from base 1. The sample comes from a study of T cells after yellow fever vaccination (dated by TCRdb to between 2018 and 2021). For the study in its entirety: The SMART-Seq v4 Ultra Low Input RNA kit was used to prepare libraries from fractions with low cell numbers. Bulk TCR alpha and beta repertoires were sequenced longitudinally to track T-cell clones before and after primary and booster YFV17D yellow fever vaccination. Two healthy male donors made up the cohort, one aged 18 to 30 years and the other aged 30 to 39 years. Bulk PBMC replicates and cell subsets were isolated from blood drawn at multiple timepoints before and after both primary and secondary immunization.

The full study reports these points: Because the study included only a couple of donors, the extent to which the findings can be generalized is limited. The secondary T-cell response was found to be weaker but faster than the primary response, with a peak reached on day 5 rather than on day 15. FACS-sorted repertoires could contain abundant contaminating clonotypes from the bulk population, so computational filtering was required. Most clones expanded after primary vaccination (almost 98% of CD4 and 88% of CD8) were re-detected after the booster, suggesting that broad memory maintenance occurred. A small share of clonotypes occurred in both CD4 and CD8 compartments, likely arising from convergent recombination.

The sample here was CD4+ T cells sorted from PBMCs, taken on the day of the yellow fever booster vaccination. The clonotype was recovered from a man younger than 40 who received the YFV17D yellow fever vaccine. The rearrangement joined TRBV7-8 to TRBJ2-7; the D region possibly corresponds to TRBD2 (5 bases align). The bases are TGTGCCAGCAGCTCCCAACGGGGCTCCTACGAGCAGTACTTC. Translated, this gives CASSSQRGSYEQYF.